The rows below give T cell receptor beta chains drawn from one sample of a study of post-analysis software for immune sequencing data. TCRdb reanalysed the PCR reads using MiXCR and keeps one entry per CDR3 protein. The sample records about half a million distinct CDR3 sequences, under 55% being singletons. Sequenced material: blood. All receptors come from a girl aged 5-17 years with multiple sclerosis. Each CDR3 is given with its conserved first and last residue. The order of the fields is J gene, clone size, D gene, V gene, CDR3 DNA, CDR3 protein. D genes are given only for firm matches. The listing skips clone size in some rows; elsewhere it reads once, few, many or a size class.

j_gene: TRBJ1-5; abundance: few; d_gene: TRBD1; v_gene: TRBV5-1; CDR3nt: TGCGCCTGCAGCTTGGATGGACAGGGTAATCAGCCCCAGCATTTT; CDR3aa: CACSLDGQGNQPQHF
j_gene: TRBJ2-7; abundance: .; d_gene: TRBD1; v_gene: TRBV20-1; CDR3nt: TGCAGTGCTAAGGGGCCTGGGACAGCTCCCTACGAGCAGTACTTC; CDR3aa: CSAKGPGTAPYEQYF
j_gene: TRBJ2-7; abundance: few; d_gene: .; v_gene: TRBV2; CDR3nt: TGTGCCAGCAGCGCCGCCGAGGACACCGACTACAATGAGCAGTACTTC; CDR3aa: CASSAAEDTDYNEQYF
j_gene: TRBJ2-1; abundance: few; d_gene: TRBD2; v_gene: TRBV6-1; CDR3nt: TGTGCCAGTAGCGGGAGGGCCAGTCATGAGCAGTTCTTC; CDR3aa: CASSGRASHEQFF
j_gene: TRBJ2-7; abundance: .; d_gene: TRBD2; v_gene: TRBV12-3/TRBV12-4; CDR3nt: TGTGCCAGCAGCCTCATAGCGGGAGGGATCGAGCAGTACTTC; CDR3aa: CASSLIAGGIEQYF
j_gene: TRBJ2-1; abundance: .; d_gene: TRBD2; v_gene: TRBV29-1; CDR3nt: TGCAGCGTTTCAGAGTGGAGGACTAGCGGGAATGAGCAGTTCTTC; CDR3aa: CSVSEWRTSGNEQFF
j_gene: TRBJ2-3; abundance: .; d_gene: TRBD1; v_gene: TRBV7-3; CDR3nt: TGTGCCAGCAGCGGACAGGCTACTATGCAGTATTTT; CDR3aa: CASSGQATMQYF
j_gene: TRBJ2-7; abundance: .; d_gene: TRBD2; v_gene: TRBV5-4; CDR3nt: TGTGCCAGCAGAGGATGTAGCGGGGGGTCATCCGAGCAGTACTTC; CDR3aa: CASRGCSGGSSEQYF
j_gene: TRBJ1-5; abundance: few; d_gene: .; v_gene: TRBV5-1; CDR3nt: TGCGCCAGCAGCTACGGGGGCGGGAGCAATCAGCCCCAGCATTTT; CDR3aa: CASSYGGGSNQPQHF
j_gene: TRBJ1-1; abundance: .; d_gene: TRBD1; v_gene: TRBV5-6; CDR3nt: TGTGCCAGCAGCCCGCAAACAGGGGTGAACACTGAAGCTTTCTTT; CDR3aa: CASSPQTGVNTEAFF
j_gene: TRBJ2-7; abundance: .; d_gene: TRBD1; v_gene: TRBV12-3/TRBV12-4; CDR3nt: TGTGCCAGCAGTATCACCAGGGGGAACGAGCAGTACTTC; CDR3aa: CASSITRGNEQYF
j_gene: TRBJ1-2; abundance: .; d_gene: .; v_gene: TRBV4-3; CDR3nt: TGCGCCAGCAGCCAAGATCTCGGGGGAGGCTACACCTTC; CDR3aa: CASSQDLGGGYTF
j_gene: TRBJ2-3; abundance: few; d_gene: .; v_gene: TRBV12-3/TRBV12-4; CDR3nt: TGTGCCAGCTTTCCCCTCGGGGGAACTGCAGATACGCAGTATTTT; CDR3aa: CASFPLGGTADTQYF
j_gene: TRBJ1-5; abundance: once; d_gene: .; v_gene: TRBV12-3/TRBV12-4; CDR3nt: TGTGCCAGCAGTTTGTGGGCAAGCAATCAGCCCCAGCATTTT; CDR3aa: CASSLWASNQPQHF
j_gene: TRBJ2-7; abundance: few; d_gene: .; v_gene: TRBV4-1; CDR3nt: TGCGCCAGCAGCCAAATAGGACCCTTGGACGAGCAGTACTTC; CDR3aa: CASSQIGPLDEQYF
j_gene: TRBJ1-1; abundance: once; d_gene: .; v_gene: TRBV21-1; CDR3nt: TGTGCCAGCAGCAAAGCGCGATGGACAGGGGAAATGGGTGAAGCTTTCTTT; CDR3aa: CASSKARWTGEMGEAFF
j_gene: TRBJ2-6; abundance: few; d_gene: .; v_gene: TRBV28; CDR3nt: TGTGCCAGCAGTTTGGCGGCCAACGTCCTGACTTTC; CDR3aa: CASSLAANVLTF
j_gene: TRBJ2-7; abundance: once; d_gene: .; v_gene: TRBV12-3/TRBV12-4; CDR3nt: TGTGCCAGCAGTTTAGTCCAGGCAGGGCTCGGCGAGCAGTACTTC; CDR3aa: CASSLVQAGLGEQYF
j_gene: TRBJ2-3; abundance: .; d_gene: TRBD2; v_gene: TRBV12-3/TRBV12-4; CDR3nt: TGTGCCAGCAGGGGTCTAGCGGGAGACACAGATACGCAGTATTTT; CDR3aa: CASRGLAGDTDTQYF
j_gene: TRBJ1-2; abundance: .; d_gene: .; v_gene: TRBV7-8; CDR3nt: TGTGCCAGCAGCTCCCGGACAGCGCCTTCGGGCTATGGCTACACCTTC; CDR3aa: CASSSRTAPSGYGYTF
j_gene: TRBJ2-5; abundance: .; d_gene: TRBD2; v_gene: TRBV7-2; CDR3nt: TGTGCCAGCAGGCTAGCGGTGTACCAAGAGACCCAGTACTTC; CDR3aa: CASRLAVYQETQYF
j_gene: TRBJ2-7; abundance: .; d_gene: .; v_gene: TRBV9; CDR3nt: TGTGCCAGCAGCGTCTCAGGAGGCGAGCAGTACTTC; CDR3aa: CASSVSGGEQYF
j_gene: TRBJ2-3; abundance: once; d_gene: .; v_gene: TRBV15; CDR3nt: TGTGCCACCAGCAGAGTCTCAGAGACGCAGTATTTT; CDR3aa: CATSRVSETQYF
j_gene: TRBJ2-6; abundance: .; d_gene: .; v_gene: TRBV20-1; CDR3nt: TGCAGTGCTAGGGAACTCTCTGGGGCCAACGTCCTGACTTTC; CDR3aa: CSARELSGANVLTF
j_gene: TRBJ1-2; abundance: .; d_gene: .; v_gene: TRBV29-1; CDR3nt: TGCAGCGTTGAAGATACGGCAGGCTATGGCTACACCTTC; CDR3aa: CSVEDTAGYGYTF
j_gene: TRBJ2-5; abundance: .; d_gene: .; v_gene: TRBV11-2; CDR3nt: TGTGCCAGCGGCCCAGGGGCAGCGGCGGGGGAGACCCAGTACTTC; CDR3aa: CASGPGAAAGETQYF
j_gene: TRBJ2-6; abundance: .; d_gene: TRBD2; v_gene: TRBV7-9; CDR3nt: TGTGCCAGCAGCCGGACTAGCGGAATAGGGGCCAACGTCCTGACTTTC; CDR3aa: CASSRTSGIGANVLTF
j_gene: TRBJ2-3; abundance: .; d_gene: .; v_gene: TRBV20-1; CDR3nt: TGCAGTGCTAGAGCTCCGGACTTCCCGAGGGGAGATACGCAGTATTTT; CDR3aa: CSARAPDFPRGDTQYF
j_gene: TRBJ2-1; abundance: few; d_gene: .; v_gene: TRBV7-3; CDR3nt: TGTGCCAGCAGCCCCCCAGACGTATACGAGCAGTTCTTC; CDR3aa: CASSPPDVYEQFF
j_gene: TRBJ2-7; abundance: .; d_gene: .; v_gene: TRBV6-2/TRBV6-3; CDR3nt: TGTGCCAGCAGATCGCTAGGGCCGAGCCCATCCCCTGACGAGCAGTACTTC; CDR3aa: CASRSLGPSPSPDEQYF
j_gene: TRBJ2-7; abundance: .; d_gene: .; v_gene: TRBV29-1; CDR3nt: TGCAGCGTTGAAGGGGGTCCGGGTTCCTACGAGCAGTACTTC; CDR3aa: CSVEGGPGSYEQYF
j_gene: TRBJ1-5; abundance: few; d_gene: .; v_gene: TRBV25-1; CDR3nt: TGTGCCAGCAGTGAATTAAATCAGCCCCAGCATTTT; CDR3aa: CASSELNQPQHF
j_gene: TRBJ2-1; abundance: .; d_gene: TRBD1; v_gene: TRBV6-2/TRBV6-3; CDR3nt: TGTGCCAGCATCGACAGGGCCCGGGGAAACTACAATGAGCAGTTCTTC; CDR3aa: CASIDRARGNYNEQFF
j_gene: TRBJ2-7; abundance: .; d_gene: .; v_gene: TRBV9; CDR3nt: TGTGCCAGCAGCGATGGGCAGTACGAGCAGTACTTC; CDR3aa: CASSDGQYEQYF
j_gene: TRBJ2-7; abundance: .; d_gene: .; v_gene: TRBV7-2; CDR3nt: TGTGCCAGCAGCTCAGATCAGGGCTCCTACGAGCAGTACTTC; CDR3aa: CASSSDQGSYEQYF
j_gene: TRBJ2-1; abundance: few; d_gene: TRBD1; v_gene: TRBV4-1; CDR3nt: TGCGCCAGCAGCCAACCGGGACAGGGGGCAAATGAGCAGTTCTTC; CDR3aa: CASSQPGQGANEQFF
j_gene: TRBJ2-1; abundance: .; d_gene: TRBD1; v_gene: TRBV12-3/TRBV12-4; CDR3nt: TGTGCCAGCAGTCCTAGCTCTGGGACAGTCTACAATGAGCAGTTCTTC; CDR3aa: CASSPSSGTVYNEQFF
j_gene: TRBJ2-3; abundance: .; d_gene: TRBD2; v_gene: TRBV29-1; CDR3nt: TGCAGCGTCGGCGTGGCTAGCGGAGATACGCAGTATTTT; CDR3aa: CSVGVASGDTQYF
j_gene: TRBJ1-2; abundance: .; d_gene: .; v_gene: TRBV20-1; CDR3nt: TGCAGTGCTAGTCGAAACTATGGCTACACCTTC; CDR3aa: CSASRNYGYTF
j_gene: TRBJ2-3; abundance: .; d_gene: .; v_gene: TRBV28; CDR3nt: TGTGCCAGCAGTTTAATTACAGCATTTGCAGATACGCAGTATTTT; CDR3aa: CASSLITAFADTQYF
j_gene: TRBJ2-5; abundance: .; d_gene: TRBD2; v_gene: TRBV20-1; CDR3nt: TGCAGTGCTAGGGCCAGCGGGAGGGGAGAGACCCAGTACTTC; CDR3aa: CSARASGRGETQYF
j_gene: TRBJ2-1; abundance: .; d_gene: TRBD1; v_gene: TRBV20-1; CDR3nt: TGCAGTGCTAGAGGGGACAGGGAGTACAATGAGCAGTTCTTC; CDR3aa: CSARGDREYNEQFF
j_gene: TRBJ1-1; abundance: .; d_gene: TRBD1; v_gene: TRBV5-1; CDR3nt: TGCGCCAGCGCATCGGACAGGGGAACTGAAGTTTTCTTT; CDR3aa: CASASDRGTEVFF
j_gene: TRBJ1-1; abundance: .; d_gene: .; v_gene: TRBV2; CDR3nt: TGTGCCAGCAGGGGTGGTGAAGCTTTCTTT; CDR3aa: CASRGGEAFF
j_gene: TRBJ1-2; abundance: .; d_gene: .; v_gene: TRBV7-9; CDR3nt: TGTGCCAGCAGCTTAAGGGGTGATCCTAACTATGGCTACACCTTC; CDR3aa: CASSLRGDPNYGYTF
j_gene: TRBJ2-7; abundance: once; d_gene: TRBD1; v_gene: TRBV6-7; CDR3nt: TGTGCCAGCAGTTACGCCAGGACAGGGAACACCTACGAGCAGTACTTC; CDR3aa: CASSYARTGNTYEQYF
j_gene: TRBJ2-7; abundance: .; d_gene: TRBD1; v_gene: TRBV29-1; CDR3nt: TGCAGCGTTGTGACAGGGGGCGACTACGAGCAGTACTTC; CDR3aa: CSVVTGGDYEQYF